This is a list of T cell receptor beta chains from one sample in a study of T-cell memory formation after mild COVID-19. TCRdb reanalysed the 5' RACE reads using MiXCR and keeps one entry per CDR3 protein. There are around 390,000 distinct CDR3 sequences in the sample; about a sixth occur only once, and 20% to 25% lies in the top ten. The sequenced material came from PBMCs or a T cell subset sorted from them (not recorded which). These receptor sequences come from a man younger than 30 who had mild COVID-19 (a few samples of this study predate the infection). Cell type and time point are not known. The CDR3 runs from the conserved cysteine through the conserved F or W. Fields, in order: J gene, V gene, D gene, clone size, CDR3 DNA, CDR3 protein. The D gene is left open where the match is weak. The listing skips clone size in some rows; elsewhere it reads once, few, many or a size class.

>TRBJ1-6|TRBV19|TRBD1|many
TGTGCCAGTAGCGGGACAGGGGGCGATTGGCCCTATAATTCACCCCTCCACTTT
CASSGTGGDWPYNSPLHF
>TRBJ1-2|TRBV6-2/TRBV6-3|TRBD1|-
TGTGCCAGCAGTTACACGCCGGGACAGGGTTCTGCAGGCTACACCTTC
CASSYTPGQGSAGYTF
>TRBJ1-5|TRBV12-3/TRBV12-4|TRBD1|-
TGTGCCAGCAGTTTGGTCTCGCAGGGGGGTCAGCCCCAGCATTTT
CASSLVSQGGQPQHF
>TRBJ1-5|TRBV7-2|-|many
TGTGCCAGCAGCCCAAGGGGTTATAGCAATCAGCCCCAGCATTTT
CASSPRGYSNQPQHF
>TRBJ2-3|TRBV14|-|many
TGTGCCAGCAGCCTATCGGGTGGGGATACGCAGTATTTT
CASSLSGGDTQYF
>TRBJ1-5|TRBV6-5|-|-
TGTGCCAGCAGACTTTGGGCAGGCGATCAGCCCCAGCATTTT
CASRLWAGDQPQHF
>TRBJ2-7|TRBV29-1|TRBD2|few
TGCAGCGTTGGTCTGCTAGCGGGGTTACCCTCCTACGAGCAGTACTTC
CSVGLLAGLPSYEQYF
>TRBJ1-2|TRBV11-2|-|-
TGTGCCAGCAGCTTAGAAGGGGCTGTGGGCGATGGCTACACCTTC
CASSLEGAVGDGYTF
>TRBJ2-1|TRBV6-2/TRBV6-3|-|-
TGTGCCAGCAGTTACTCGAAGCCCAGGGATAGTGAGCAGTTCTTC
CASSYSKPRDSEQFF
>TRBJ2-5|TRBV9|-|-
TGTGCCAGCAGCGTAGACGCCGTTTGGAAGACCCAGTACTTC
CASSVDAVWKTQYF
>TRBJ1-2|TRBV6-1|-|few
TGTGCCAGCAGTGAAATCGCGGAGGGCTATGGCTACACCTTC
CASSEIAEGYGYTF
>TRBJ2-7|TRBV20-1|-|-
TGCAGTGCTAGAGATCATGGGGAGTTGGGGTCCTACGAGCAGTACTTC
CSARDHGELGSYEQYF
>TRBJ2-7|TRBV18|TRBD1|once
TGTGCCAGCTCGCCGGGACAGGAGTACGAGCAGTACTTC
CASSPGQEYEQYF
>TRBJ1-5|TRBV6-1|TRBD1|few
TGTGCCAGCAGTGAAAGGGGGCAACCTAATCAGCCCCAGCATTTT
CASSERGQPNQPQHF
>TRBJ2-7|TRBV6-2/TRBV6-3|TRBD2|-
TGTGCCAGCGGTGCGACTAGCGGACGCTCCTACGAGCAGTACTTC
CASGATSGRSYEQYF
>TRBJ1-1|TRBV20-1|-|few
TGCAGTGTAAACCCAGGGGTCACTGAAGCTTTCTTT
CSVNPGVTEAFF
>TRBJ2-5|TRBV12-3/TRBV12-4|-|many
TGTGCCAGCTCAGTTTCGGTAGTTCCGAGAGCTATACAAGAGACCCAGTACTTC
CASSVSVVPRAIQETQYF
>TRBJ1-5|TRBV6-5|-|-
TGTGCCAGCAGTTACTCGCAGGGGTTGCAGCCCCAGCATTTT
CASSYSQGLQPQHF
>TRBJ1-5|TRBV20-1|-|few
TGCAGTGCTACTGGGGGCGGACTATTAGGCAATCAGCCCCAGCATTTT
CSATGGGLLGNQPQHF
>TRBJ2-1|TRBV7-3|TRBD2|many
TGTGCCAGCAGTCCTCTAGCGGGGAGCTACAATGAGCAGTTCTTC
CASSPLAGSYNEQFF
>TRBJ2-3|TRBV3-2|-|-
TGTGCCAGCAGCCACGGGGGGCCGCGCACAGATACGCAGTATTTT
CASSHGGPRTDTQYF
>TRBJ2-7|TRBV5-1|TRBD1|-
TGCGCCAGCAGCTTGGGGGGGACAGACGCCGCCTACGAGCAGTACTTC
CASSLGGTDAAYEQYF
>TRBJ2-4|TRBV6-5|TRBD2|few
TGTGCCAGCAGTTACTCGGGAGGGCCCCTACCGGACATTCAGTACTTC
CASSYSGGPLPDIQYF
>TRBJ2-1|TRBV20-1|-|few
TGCAGTGCTAGTGTTGGGGGCCGCTCCTACAATGAGCAGTTCTTC
CSASVGGRSYNEQFF
>TRBJ2-2|TRBV7-8|TRBD1|-
TGTGCCAGCAGCTTACCCAGGGACAGGGGAGGTTTCGGGGAGCTGTTTTTT
CASSLPRDRGGFGELFF
>TRBJ2-1|TRBV4-3|-|many
TGCGCCAGCAGCCACAGCGGAGGGCGCAATGAGCAGTTCTTC
CASSHSGGRNEQFF
>TRBJ1-2|TRBV7-9|-|few
TGTGCCAGCGGACACCGTGTCTATGGCTACACCTTC
CASGHRVYGYTF
>TRBJ2-3|TRBV7-2|TRBD2|medium-sized
TGTGCCAGCAGCTTCGTAGCGGGGACAGATACGCAGTATTTT
CASSFVAGTDTQYF
>TRBJ2-1|TRBV5-1|TRBD2|-
TGCGCCAGCAGCGCAAACGGACTAGCGGGGGGGGATGAGCAGTTCTTC
CASSANGLAGGDEQFF
>TRBJ1-3|TRBV12-3/TRBV12-4|-|few
TGTGCCAGCAGCTCAGGAGGGTTGGAAAACACCATATATTTT
CASSSGGLENTIYF
>TRBJ2-5|TRBV6-2/TRBV6-3|TRBD1|-
TGTGCCAGCAGTTGGACAGGGGGCGCCGGGGAGACCCAGTACTTC
CASSWTGGAGETQYF
>TRBJ1-5|TRBV27|-|few
TGTGCCAGTAGGGGGGGTCCCACACGGCCCCAGCATTTT
CASRGGPTRPQHF
>TRBJ2-5|TRBV29-1|-|few
TGCAGCGTGCGCAATCGGGCAGAAGAGACCCAGTACTTC
CSVRNRAEETQYF
>TRBJ1-5|TRBV7-2|-|-
TGTGCCAGCAGCTTAATTGGGGGTTTGGAGCCCCAGCATTTT
CASSLIGGLEPQHF
>TRBJ2-5|TRBV7-2|TRBD2|-
TGTGCCAGCAGCCCCGGACTAGCCCAAGAGACCCAGTACTTC
CASSPGLAQETQYF
>TRBJ1-6|TRBV4-1|-|few
TGCGCCAGCAGCCCTAGGGTAGCAGGTTCACCCCTCCACTTT
CASSPRVAGSPLHF
>TRBJ1-5|TRBV4-2|-|few
TGTGCCAGCAGCCAAGAGGGTGGAGGCAGTCAGCCCCAGCATTTT
CASSQEGGGSQPQHF
>TRBJ2-2|TRBV2|-|few
TGTGCCAGCAGTTGGGACTTCACCGGGGAGCTGTTTTTT
CASSWDFTGELFF
>TRBJ2-5|TRBV6-5|TRBD2|-
TGTGCCAGCAGGAGAACTAGCGGGGGGACGGAGACCCAGTACTTC
CASRRTSGGTETQYF
>TRBJ2-1|TRBV12-3/TRBV12-4|-|few
TGTGCCAGCAGCTTACCTGGTGGCGGGGCCTTCAATGAGCAGTTCTTC
CASSLPGGGAFNEQFF
>TRBJ2-3|TRBV5-4|TRBD1|-
TGTGCCAGCAGGGCAGGGGGTCTGAGCACAGATACGCAGTATTTT
CASRAGGLSTDTQYF
>TRBJ2-7|TRBV20-1|-|-
TGCAGTGCTAGAGTCCGGGCTCGGACCTACGAGCAGTACTTC
CSARVRARTYEQYF
>TRBJ2-7|TRBV7-2|TRBD2|-
TGTGCCAGCAGCCATGGGACTAGCGGGGGCTACGAGCAGTACTTC
CASSHGTSGGYEQYF
>TRBJ2-5|TRBV12-3/TRBV12-4|-|few
TGTGCCAGCACCCTCGCCGGGGCTACAGAGACCCAGTACTTC
CASTLAGATETQYF
>TRBJ1-2|TRBV7-2|-|-
TGTGCCAGCAGCCCAGGACCCGGGGCAGGCTACACCTTC
CASSPGPGAGYTF
>TRBJ2-1|TRBV7-2|-|-
TGTGCCAGCAGCTTAGTTGGCGGGACAGTCTACAATGAGCAGTTCTTC
CASSLVGGTVYNEQFF
>TRBJ2-3|TRBV20-1|-|-
TGCAGTGTTGACTCGGGGGGCGAAGATACGCAGTATTTT
CSVDSGGEDTQYF
>TRBJ2-7|TRBV5-1|TRBD1|-
TGCGCCAGCAGCTTGAGGACAGGGCCAGAGTACGAGCAGTACTTC
CASSLRTGPEYEQYF
>TRBJ1-3|TRBV29-1|-|few
TGCAGCGTTGAAGGGGGTTCTGGAAACACCATATATTTT
CSVEGGSGNTIYF
>TRBJ2-7|TRBV5-1|TRBD2|-
TGCGCCAGCAGCTTACCAGCGGGGGACTCCTACGAGCAGTACTTC
CASSLPAGDSYEQYF
>TRBJ1-5|TRBV6-5|TRBD1|-
TGTGCCAGCAGTTACTCCGGACAGGTCAATCAGCCCCAGCATTTT
CASSYSGQVNQPQHF
>TRBJ2-7|TRBV6-5|TRBD1|few
TGTGCCAGCAGTTACGTAGGGGTAGGGGGCAGCGAGCAGTACTTC
CASSYVGVGGSEQYF
>TRBJ1-2|TRBV7-9|-|many
TGTGCCAGCAGCTTAGGCCAGGGCTCGCACTATGGCTACACCTTC
CASSLGQGSHYGYTF
>TRBJ1-5|TRBV2|-|-
TGTGCCAGCAAGGCTCGGACAGTAGACAATCAGCCCCAGCATTTT
CASKARTVDNQPQHF
>TRBJ1-5|TRBV4-1|TRBD1|few
TGCGCCAGCAGCTCTGGGACAGTCTTTCAGCCCCAGCATTTT
CASSSGTVFQPQHF
>TRBJ2-3|TRBV29-1|-|-
TGCAGCGTTGAAGCGGCGAGTGATACGCAGTATTTT
CSVEAASDTQYF
>TRBJ1-1|TRBV6-2/TRBV6-3|TRBD1|few
TGTGCCACCGGCCGGGACAGAAATGAAGCTTTCTTT
CATGRDRNEAFF
>TRBJ1-5|TRBV29-1|-|-
TGCAGCGTTTCGGGGACAAATAGCAATCAGCCCCAGCATTTT
CSVSGTNSNQPQHF
>TRBJ2-2|TRBV29-1|TRBD1|few
TGCAGCGTTACAGGGGGGACACTCACCGGGGAGCTGTTTTTT
CSVTGGTLTGELFF